Following are 4 T cell receptor beta chains from one sample sequenced in a study of blood T cell repertoires in COVID-19. The assay was immunoSEQ multiplex PCR, and TCRdb's table has in-frame clones only and misses some. The repertoire holds about 210,000 clones, with around nine tenths as singletons. The sequenced sample consisted of peripheral blood. The receptors were sampled from a man aged 35-49 years with acute or convalescent COVID-19.

This chain joins TRBV7-8 and TRBJ1-3; possibly TRBD1 for D (5 bases). V was trimmed by 5 bases and J by 0 bases, leaving 11 bases between them. The CDR3 contains 15 residues. Germline-derived CDR1 and CDR2 are SGHVS and FQNEAQ. The CDR3 region has the DNA TGTGCCAGCAGCCCCCAGGGCCCCTCTGGAAACACCATATATTTT. Protein: CASSPQGPSGNTIYF.

This clone has a single count. This rearrangement joins TRBV19 to TRBJ2-5, with 8 bases identical to TRBD1. Per germline, CDR1 LNHDA and CDR2 SQIVND (reference sequence). The ends lost 10 bases at V and 6 bases at J; junction bases unmatched: 13. There are 14 residues in the CDR3. This CDR3 is CATSGGFLQQTQYF. The CDR3, as DNA: TGTGCCACCTCAGGGGGCTTTCTCCAGCAGACCCAGTACTTC.

The V gene is TRBV30, the J gene TRBJ2-1; TRBD2 matches at 11 bases. V was pared by 3 bases and J by 5 bases, with 24 bases of the junction left unmatched. Germline CDR1 GTSNPN, CDR2 SVGIG (reference sequence). This CDR3 is 21 amino acids long. The CDR3 here is CAWRVYGSGTSGLPGDNEQFF. CDR3 DNA: TGTGCCTGGAGAGTGTACGGATCAGGGACTAGCGGTCTTCCGGGCGACAATGAGCAGTTCTTC.

This clone was picked up one time. This chain uses TRBV9 with TRBJ2-3; 7 positions agree with TRBD2. CDR1 SGDLS and CDR2 YYNGEE come from the germline V gene. The CDR3 runs to 16 residues. Trimming at V came to 3 bases and at J to 1 base, leaving 8 bases not matched to a gene. The chain's CDR3 is CASSAGGGTRTDTQYF. Written as DNA, the CDR3 is TGTGCCAGCAGCGCTGGGGGGGGGACGCGCACAGATACGCAGTATTTT.